The 19 T cell receptor beta chains below all came from one sample that was sequenced in a study of blood T cell repertoires in COVID-19. Profiled with immunoSEQ multiplex PCR; TCRdb holds only in-frame clones, not every one. This repertoire shows 110,000 to 150,000 clones, approximately 90% found once; its top ten account for roughly 2.9%. What was sequenced was peripheral blood. The receptor source for this set is a man aged 55-75 years with active or convalescent COVID-19.

The chain employs TRBV19 and TRBJ1-6, with D tentatively TRBD1 (6 bases). V shed 3 bases and J shed 0 bases, with 9 bases lying between them. CDR3 size: 16 residues. The germline V gene has CDR1 LNHDA and CDR2 SQIVND (reference sequence). The CDR3 nucleotides read TGTGCCAGTAGTATGGACAGTCGCTCCTATAATTCACCCCTCCACTTT. Amino acids: CASSMDSRSYNSPLHF.

The rearrangement uses TRBV6-2 or TRBV6-3 and TRBJ1-5; no definite D call. The CDR3 extends over 14 amino acids. Trimming took off 0 bases at V and 5 bases at J, with 8 bases between the two ends. In germline, CDR1 is MNHEY, CDR2 SVGEGT. CDR3 bases: TGTGCCAGCAGTTACTCCTCGGGTTATCAGCCCCAGCATTTT. Translated: CASSYSSGYQPQHF.

This clone appeared once. V and J are TRBV7-2 and TRBJ1-4; 11 bases map to TRBD1. V lost 5 bases, J lost 6 bases, and 5 bases stayed unmatched. This CDR3 has 15 residues. Germline CDR1 is SGHTA and CDR2 is FQGNSA. The CDR3 protein is CASSTGQGADEKLFF. For the CDR3, the DNA is TGTGCCAGCAGCACCGGACAGGGGGCTGATGAAAAACTGTTTTTT.

This rearrangement joins TRBV24-1 to TRBJ2-3, with 7 bases lining up with TRBD1. V trimming: 5 bases; J trimming: 5 bases; junction bases outside the gene matches: 6. Per germline, CDR1 KGHDR and CDR2 SFDVKD. The CDR3 contains 14 residues. The chain's CDR3 is CATSAPGGIDTQYF. CDR3 coding DNA: TGTGCCACCAGTGCCCCAGGGGGAATAGATACGCAGTATTTT.

The rearrangement joins TRBV19 to TRBJ2-5; D perhaps matches TRBD1 (5 bases). CDR3 size: 14 residues. Trimming cost V 3 bases and J 5 bases, with 13 bases left between them. The germline CDR1 and CDR2 sequences are LNHDA and SQIVND (reference sequence). The chain's CDR3 is CASSIGQGRETQYF. The CDR3 bases are TGTGCCAGTAGTATCGGGCAGGGTAGGGAGACCCAGTACTTC.

The V gene is TRBV5-1, the J gene TRBJ2-1; D is possibly TRBD2 (7 bases). The ends were cut back, 7 bases at V and 4 bases at J, with 15 bases in the middle. The V gene's germline CDR1 is SGHRS and CDR2 YFSETQ. The CDR3 is made up of 14 amino acids. The CDR3 DNA is TGCGCCAGCCGCGGCGGGGGCGCTTACAATGAGCAGTTCTTC. Protein sequence: CASRGGGAYNEQFF.

The V and J genes are TRBV29-1 and TRBJ1-1; perhaps TRBD1 as D (5 bases). Trimming took off 6 bases at V and 5 bases at J, with 16 bases between the two ends. CDR3 size: 13 residues. The germline CDR1 and CDR2 sequences are SQVTM and ANQGSEA. CDR3 sequence reads: CSVGKSGKTEAFF. The CDR3 DNA sequence: TGCAGCGTCGGCAAGTCAGGGAAAACTGAAGCTTTCTTT.

The chain couples TRBV5-1 to TRBJ2-3; weak D call: TRBD1 (6 bases). The CDR3 totals 16 residues. Germline V gene sequence: CDR1 SGHRS, CDR2 YFSETQ. V dropped 6 bases and J dropped 3 bases, with 20 bases sitting between them. In nucleotides, the CDR3 is TGCGCCAGCACCCCTCAACAGGGTCTAACAACAGATACGCAGTATTTT. Amino acid sequence: CASTPQQGLTTDTQYF.

The chain's CDR3 is CASSYSNGADTQYF. CDR3 nucleotide sequence: TGTGCCAGCAGTTACTCGAACGGGGCAGATACGCAGTATTTT. This sequence joins TRBV6-2 or TRBV6-3 and TRBJ2-3; maybe TRBD2 (5 bases). Germline V gene data show CDR1 as MNHEY and CDR2 as SVGEGT. The CDR3 length is 14 residues. The V end was cut by 0 bases, the J end by 4 bases, with 8 bases between.

The J gene is TRBJ2-5, the V gene TRBV6-5, with unresolved D. In germline, CDR1 is MNHEY, CDR2 SVGAGI. V lost 10 bases and J 5 bases, leaving 17 bases between the germline ends. This CDR3 is 13 amino acids long. This chain's CDR3 is CATREDFAETQYF. Written as DNA, the CDR3 is TGTGCCACGAGAGAGGATTTTGCGGAGACCCAGTACTTC.

The V call is TRBV24-1, the J call TRBJ1-1; D not certain. Per the germline V gene, CDR1 is KGHDR and CDR2 is SFDVKD. Trimming cost V 9 bases and J 4 bases, with 14 bases left between them. This CDR3 is built from 13 residues. CDR3 DNA: TGTGCCACCCATGACCGGGTTTGCACTGAAGCTTTCTTT. It is translated as CATHDRVCTEAFF.

The chain recombines TRBV7-9 with TRBJ2-1; TRBD2 might be the D (6 bases). The CDR3 loop spans 17 amino acids. Germline CDR1 and CDR2: SEHNR and FQNEAQ (reference sequence). V dropped 6 bases and J dropped 2 bases, with 20 bases sitting between them. The CDR3 loop is CASSFPPGGSTYNEQFF. The CDR3 DNA sequence: TGTGCCAGCAGTTTCCCCCCTGGGGGGAGTACCTACAATGAGCAGTTCTTC. Filled out from reference TRBV7-9 and TRBJ2-1, the complete variable domain reads DTGVSQNPRHKITKRGQNVTFRCDPISEHNRLYWYRQTLGQGPEFLTYFQNEAQLEKSRLLSDRFSAERPKGSFSTLEIQRTEQGDSAMYLCASSFPPGGSTYNEQFFGPGTRLTVL.

The chain joins TRBV6-5 to TRBJ2-3, with 7 nucleotides matching TRBD1. Looked up from germline, CDR1 is MNHEY and CDR2 is SVGAGI. CDR3 size: 12 residues. The junction had 3 bases not matched to a gene; V was cut back by 7 bases and J by 5 bases. CDR3 amino acids: CASTPGGDTQYF. CDR3 coding DNA: TGTGCCAGCACCCCAGGGGGAGATACGCAGTATTTT.

The rearrangement links TRBV19 to TRBJ2-7; D might be TRBD2 (6 bases). This CDR3 region has 15 residues. Per germline, CDR1 LNHDA and CDR2 SQIVND (reference sequence). V dropped 4 bases and J dropped 0 bases, with 13 bases sitting between them. CDR3 sequence reads: CASSSFGTGSYEQYF. In DNA, the CDR3 is TGTGCCAGTAGTAGTTTCGGGACTGGCTCCTACGAGCAGTACTTC.

This rearrangement joins TRBV18 to TRBJ1-1, with D maybe TRBD1 (5 bases). V shed 2 bases and J shed 1 base, with 14 bases lying between them. This CDR3 contains 16 residues. CDR1 is KGHSH and CDR2 is LQKENI in the germline V gene. The CDR3 DNA reads TGTGCCAGCTCACCAGGGGGGGAAGGATGGAACACTGAAGCTTTCTTT. This translates into CASSPGGEGWNTEAFF.

The V and J genes are TRBV28 and TRBJ1-5, with a possible D match to TRBD1 (5 bases). V was pared by 7 bases and J by 4 bases, with 14 bases between. CDR1 is MDHEN and CDR2 is SYDVKM in the germline V gene. The CDR3 has 14 amino acids. CDR3 DNA sequence: TGTGCCAGCAAGGGGTGGAAGCAGAATCAGCCCCAGCATTTT. Amino acids: CASKGWKQNQPQHF.

The CDR3 sequence: CATSRDRARGNTIYF. Written as DNA, the CDR3 is TGTGCCACCAGCAGAGACAGGGCGAGGGGAAACACCATATATTTT. This chain connects TRBV15 to TRBJ1-3, with a weak D call TRBD1 (5 bases). Trimming took off 0 bases at V and 4 bases at J, with 10 bases between the two ends. The CDR3 length is 15 residues. Per germline, CDR1 LNHNV and CDR2 YYDKDF (reference sequence). Filled out from reference TRBV15 and TRBJ1-3, the complete variable domain reads DAMVIQNPRYQVTQFGKPVTLSCSQTLNHNVMYWYQQKSSQAPKLLFHYYDKDFNNEADTPDNFQSRRPNTSFCFLDIRSPGLGDTAMYLCATSRDRARGNTIYFGEGSWLTVV.

The chain is built from TRBV15 and TRBJ2-7, with a weak D call TRBD2 (6 bases). CDR3 length: 13 amino acids. Trimming took 3 bases from V and 7 from J, leaving 13 bases between them. Germline V gives CDR1 LNHNV, CDR2 YYDKDF (reference sequence). CDR3 nucleotides: TGTGCCACCAGCAGGCGGGATCCGGGGGAGCAGTACTTC. Protein: CATSRRDPGEQYF. Variable domain in full (rest from reference TRBV15 and TRBJ2-7): DAMVIQNPRYQVTQFGKPVTLSCSQTLNHNVMYWYQQKSSQAPKLLFHYYDKDFNNEADTPDNFQSRRPNTSFCFLDIRSPGLGDTAMYLCATSRRDPGEQYFGPGTRLTVT.

This sequence joins TRBV30 and TRBJ2-4; D might be TRBD1 (6 bases). V lost 0 bases and J 0 bases, leaving 12 bases between the germline ends. The CDR3 is 16 residues long. In germline, CDR1 is GTSNPN, CDR2 SVGIG (reference sequence). CDR3 DNA: TGTGCCTGGAGTGTTTGGGGGCGCGGAGCCAAAAACATTCAGTACTTC. As protein: CAWSVWGRGAKNIQYF.